Listed here is a single T cell receptor beta chain. This clone was found a few times. Its antigen specificity is not known. There are no base qualities to consult, and no much larger clone falls within one base. For each sorted CD8+ T cell subset, the entire amount of extracted DNA was loaded into the assay. TCR beta CDR3 sequences were amplified from genomic DNA with the immunoSEQ TCRb Assay kit following manufacturer instructions. The KAPA Library Quantification Kit for Illumina platforms was used to quantify pooled libraries by qPCR. Pooled libraries were sequenced on an Illumina NextSeq 500, clustered at 0.6-1.1 pM. The original pipeline was this. TCR data were analyzed with immunoSEQ ANALYZER and the R LymphoSeq package. A rearrangement efficiency score was calculated as productive divided by the sum of productive and non-productive CDR3 sequences. Clonality was measured with the Gini coefficient and diversity with the Renyi index at alpha=1, compared pairwise between timepoints within each patient. In LymphoSeq, clonal relatedness was computed using an edit distance of 3, and repertoire similarity was computed using the Bhattacharyya coefficient. To classify response, a linear discriminant analysis based on week-3 changes in clonality and diversity was built using the R MASS and caret packages. Entries here come from immuneACCESS through TCRdb and include only in-frame sequences with V and J called. Some clones fail to appear in such tables; in the studies checked, an unresolved V gene covers under half of the shortfall, and the cause of the remainder is unknown. D and trimming come from the DNA, and the V and J calls and clone size come from that table. The sample table records around 800 clones; approximately 68% of these occur just once. The ten largest make up 25% to 35% of the sample.

This sample stems from a study of blood T cell dynamics during melanoma immunotherapy (TCRdb year 2020). As for the study more broadly: Patients had metastatic melanoma and received first-line pembrolizumab or nivolumab plus ipilimumab as standard of care in the United Kingdom. To find early correlates of response, the study profiled the peripheral T cell receptor repertoires of patients with metastatic melanoma both before and after one cycle of checkpoint inhibitor therapy. The training cohort consisted of consecutive patients, while an additional independent group of patients from the same centre was pooled to form an external validation set.

The intended sense of this specimen's time point label: week 3, after first cycle of checkpoint inhibitor. Blood samples were collected before treatment (T0) and at week 3 (W3), after the first cycle of checkpoint blockade. Except for a couple of patients with rapid clinical progression, response was assessed 12 weeks after the first infusion by RECIST 1.1; disease control meant complete response, partial response or stable disease. Patients were not eligible if they had prior systemic cancer treatment, concomitant immunosuppressant therapy or synchronous other active malignancies. In six patients, three progressing and three with disease control, sorted CD8+ memory and naive T cell subsets were sequenced at T0 and W3. Lymphoprep and SepMate tubes were used to isolate PBMC from blood, and red cell lysis was then performed. QIAamp DNA Blood Mini kits were used to extract DNA from PBMC and sorted T cell subsets. Before DNA extraction, CD8+ T cell subsets were live-sorted on a FACSAria III cytometer and then frozen. For flow cytometry, fresh PBMC were kept at 4 degrees C in PBS with about 2% fetal bovine serum and analyzed within 25 hours.

The paper's findings and limits, for the study overall: The study could not determine whether the T cell clones driving repertoire changes were melanoma-specific or reflected general immune activation. The relatively small sample size was recognized as a factor that could limit how well the results generalize. Among sorted CD8+ subsets, the highest similarity to cfDNA CDR3 sequences and the highest clonality were observed in TIE cells, which was suggestive of active turnover with convergence on dominant clones.

Spanning cysteine to phenylalanine, the CDR3 consists of 15 amino acids. Solely the CDR3 DNA is kept, with 45 bases framed from the first base. V is reduced by 5 bases and J by 4 bases, leaving a spacing of 17 bases between them. As encoded in the germline V gene, CDR1 is MGHRA while CDR2 is YSYEKL. In this chain, TRBV4-1 is recombined with TRBJ1-1; TRBD1 is possibly the D segment (6 matching bases). The source material was central memory CD8+ T cells from blood, sampled from a patient treated with checkpoint blockade. The sequence came from a human donor with melanoma. The DNA reads TGCGCCAGCAGCGCCCGAGGGGGTGGTGGCACTGAAGCTTTCTTT. Its protein reads: CASSARGGGGTEAFF.